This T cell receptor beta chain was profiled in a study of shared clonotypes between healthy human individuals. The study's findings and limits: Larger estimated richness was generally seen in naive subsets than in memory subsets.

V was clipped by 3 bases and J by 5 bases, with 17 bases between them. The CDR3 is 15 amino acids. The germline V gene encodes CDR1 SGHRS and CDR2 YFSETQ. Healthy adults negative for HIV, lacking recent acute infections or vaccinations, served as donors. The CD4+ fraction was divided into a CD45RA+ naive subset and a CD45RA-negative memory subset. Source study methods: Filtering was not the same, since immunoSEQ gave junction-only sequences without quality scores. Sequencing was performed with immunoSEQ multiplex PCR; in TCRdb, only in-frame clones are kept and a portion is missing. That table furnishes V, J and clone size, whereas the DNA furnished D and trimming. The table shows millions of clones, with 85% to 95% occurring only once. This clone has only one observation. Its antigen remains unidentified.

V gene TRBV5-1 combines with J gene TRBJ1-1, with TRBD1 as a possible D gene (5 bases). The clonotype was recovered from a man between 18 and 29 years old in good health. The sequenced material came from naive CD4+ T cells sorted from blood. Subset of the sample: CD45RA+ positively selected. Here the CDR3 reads CASSSQGTGNTEAFF. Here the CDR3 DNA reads TGCGCCAGCAGCTCGCAGGGAACTGGGAATACTGAAGCTTTCTTT.